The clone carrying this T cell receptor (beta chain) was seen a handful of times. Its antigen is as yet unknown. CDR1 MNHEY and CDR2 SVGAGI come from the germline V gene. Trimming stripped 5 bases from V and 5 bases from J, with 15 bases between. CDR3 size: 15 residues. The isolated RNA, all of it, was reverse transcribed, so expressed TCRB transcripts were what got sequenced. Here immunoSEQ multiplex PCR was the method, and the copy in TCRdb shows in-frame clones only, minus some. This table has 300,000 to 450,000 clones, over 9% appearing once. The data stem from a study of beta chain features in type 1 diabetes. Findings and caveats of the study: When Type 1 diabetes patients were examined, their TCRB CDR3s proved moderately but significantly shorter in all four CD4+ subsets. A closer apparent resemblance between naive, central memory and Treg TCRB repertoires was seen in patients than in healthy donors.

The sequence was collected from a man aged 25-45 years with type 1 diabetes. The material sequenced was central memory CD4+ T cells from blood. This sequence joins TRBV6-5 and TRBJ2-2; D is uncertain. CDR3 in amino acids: CASSVWDQQTGELFF. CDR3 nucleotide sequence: TGTGCCAGCAGTGTCTGGGATCAGCAGACCGGGGAGCTGTTTTTT.